This T cell receptor (beta chain) was sequenced in a study of T cell responses to AZD1222 COVID-19 vaccine. Study context: Pooled in the analysis were second doses at about 4 or about 12 weeks. Regarding the study as a whole: Repertoires were obtained only post-peak T cell response. Donors were mostly white British, more females; clonal diversity possibly underestimated. Along spike, vaccine-associated CD4 TCRs were found throughout, with dominance at 160-218 and 743-854.

Only one count was recorded for this clone. Its specificity is not known. Measured with immunoSEQ multiplex PCR; TCRdb has only the in-frame clones, and not every one. There are around 130,000 clones in the sample; approximately 91% occur only once, and around 5% lies in the top ten. This CDR3 region has 16 residues. V dropped 1 base and J dropped 2 bases, with 12 bases sitting between them. Germline V gene lookup returns CDR1 KGHSH and CDR2 LQKENI. This receptor was obtained from an adult in good health. This rearrangement joins TRBV18 to TRBJ1-3, with D tentatively TRBD1 (5 bases). This material consisted of peripheral blood, taken on day 0 of AZD1222 vaccination. The CDR3 DNA follows: TGTGCCAGCTCACCACTGGGGGTAAGGCCTGGAAACACCATATATTTT. This encodes CASSPLGVRPGNTIYF.